The next 17 T cell receptor beta chains were all read from a single sample in a study of blood T cells in healthy people across ages. For the second PCR, which ran for about 6 to 11 cycles, a sample-barcoded 5' primer and a J-beta primer mix were used. TCRdb re-derived calls from the 5' RACE reads in MiXCR, one entry per CDR3 protein. Altogether around 850,000 distinct CDR3 sequences are present, approximately 35% being singletons, with the ten largest covering approximately 13%. Sequencing was carried out using blood. The receptor set was obtained from a man younger than 35 in good health.

The chain couples TRBV6-6 to TRBJ2-5; no firm D call. With 10 bases removed from V and 7 bases from J, the gap between germline ends came to 19 bases. This CDR3 spans 13 amino acids. The germline V gene encodes CDR1 MNHNY and CDR2 SVGAGI (reference sequence). The CDR3 coding sequence is TGTGCCACCCTTGAGTATGAGTCGGGGACCCAGTACTTC. As protein: CATLEYESGTQYF.

The chain couples TRBV27 to TRBJ2-2, with 11 bases matching TRBD1. CDR1 is MNHEY and CDR2 is SMNVEV in the germline V gene (reference sequence). Germline trimming cut 2 bases from V and 7 bases from J; bases unmatched to any gene: 3. The CDR3 consists of 15 residues. The CDR3 region is CASSLRDRGFGELFF. In nucleotides, the CDR3 is TGTGCCAGCAGTTTACGGGACAGGGGGTTCGGGGAGCTGTTTTTT.

Notes on this clonotype: The junction departs from germline at one end; a sequencing error may be responsible. The chain joins TRBV25-1 to TRBJ2-7; 11 positions match TRBD1. The J call may be faulty, since TRBJ2-5 better matches the DNA end. CDR1 and CDR2 (germline): MGHDK, SYGVNS. The CDR3 loop spans 15 amino acids. CDR3 residues: CANSERTGGAETQYF. CDR3 nucleotide sequence: TGTGCCAACAGTGAGCGGACAGGGGGCGCAGAGACCCAGTACTTC.

J is TRBJ2-3 and V is TRBV9, with D maybe TRBD1 (6 bases). The CDR3 runs to 15 residues. V lost 3 bases, J lost 1 base, and 12 bases lay in between. Germline V gene sequence: CDR1 SGDLS, CDR2 YYNGEE. CDR3 sequence (DNA): TGTGCCAGCAGCGCCGCAGGGGTTCGCACAGATACGCAGTATTTT. It is translated as CASSAAGVRTDTQYF.

The chain has TRBV2 and TRBJ2-3, with TRBD2 matching 14 bases. Germline V gene lookup returns CDR1 SNHLY and CDR2 FYNNEI. This CDR3 contains 16 residues. V lost 4 bases and J lost 3; bases outside the gene matches: 3. Here the CDR3 DNA reads TGTGCCAGCAGTGCCTGGACTAGCGGGGGGACAGATACGCAGTATTTT. Translating it yields CASSAWTSGGTDTQYF.

This clonotype was counted many times. The chain couples TRBV9 to TRBJ2-3; the D call may be TRBD1 or TRBD2 (5 bases each). Germline values: CDR1 SGDLS, CDR2 YYNGEE. The V end was cut by 4 bases, the J end by 2 bases, with 14 bases between. CDR3 length: 15 amino acids. CDR3 protein: CASSFRDGDTDTQYF. The CDR3 DNA follows: TGTGCCAGCAGCTTCCGGGACGGGGACACAGATACGCAGTATTTT.

This clonotype was seen once. This chain links TRBV29-1 with TRBJ1-2; weak D call: TRBD1 (5 bases). The CDR3 has 15 residues. CDR1 SQVTM and CDR2 ANQGSEA come from the germline V gene. Trimming removed 5 bases at V and 5 bases at J, with 21 bases between. The CDR3 loop reads CSVMGGELVSYGYTF. The CDR3 DNA reads as TGCAGCGTTATGGGGGGGGAGTTGGTGTCGTATGGCTACACCTTC. Full variable domain (remainder filled in from reference TRBV29-1 and TRBJ1-2): SAVISQKPSRDICQRGTSLTIQCQVDSQVTMMFWYRQQPGQSLTLIATANQGSEATYESGFVIDKFPISRPNLTFSTLTVSNMSPEDSSIYLCSVMGGELVSYGYTFGSGTRLTVV.

This chain links TRBV29-1 with TRBJ2-5; perhaps TRBD2 as D (5 bases). V lost 4 bases and J lost 1, with 7 bases in between. CDR1 and CDR2 from the germline V gene are SQVTM and ANQGSEA. This CDR3 comprises 12 residues. CDR3 bases: TGCAGCGTTGCCCGGGGCCAAGAGACCCAGTACTTC. It codes for CSVARGQETQYF.

The CDR3 nucleotides read TGCGCCAGCAGCTTGGAACCTAGCGGGGAGGCCGGGGAGCTGTTTTTT. Its protein is CASSLEPSGEAGELFF. The rearrangement joins TRBV5-1 to TRBJ2-2, with 9 positions matching TRBD2. The V and J ends lost 0 bases and 6 bases, in that order; junction bases with no gene match: 6. The V gene's germline CDR1 is SGHRS and CDR2 YFSETQ. The CDR3 sequence is 16 residues long.

This clonotype was seen only a few times. The chain uses TRBV30 and TRBJ1-2; tentatively, D is TRBD1 (5 bases). Germline-derived CDR1 and CDR2 are GTSNPN and SVGIG (reference sequence). The CDR3 contains 13 residues. Trimming removed 0 bases at V and 3 bases at J, with 8 bases between. The CDR3 nucleotides read TGTGCCTGGAGTGTCGACAGTCACTATGGCTACACCTTC. Residues: CAWSVDSHYGYTF.

This clonotype was counted only a few times. The rearrangement links TRBV10-3 to TRBJ1-4; D not resolved. The length of the CDR3 is 15 residues. The germline V and J ends were trimmed by 0 bases and 3 bases, with 8 bases remaining between them. CDR1 is ENHRY, CDR2 SYGVKD, per germline. The CDR3 spells CAISESKGSNEKLFF. The CDR3 DNA reads TGTGCCATCAGTGAGTCGAAAGGGTCTAATGAAAAACTGTTTTTT.

In its sample, this clonotype was seen a few times. The chain has TRBV15 and TRBJ2-3; 9 bases agree with TRBD2. The CDR3 consists of 16 residues. Trimming at V came to 5 bases and at J to 3 bases, leaving 9 bases not matched to a gene. Germline V gene lookup returns CDR1 LNHNV and CDR2 YYDKDF (reference sequence). CDR3 bases: TGTGCCACCAGCTTCCTTCCTAGCGGGGATACAGATACGCAGTATTTT. Protein sequence: CATSFLPSGDTDTQYF.

In DNA, the CDR3 is TGCAGTGCTGACCCGGGGGGGATAGCCAAAAACATTCAGTACTTC. Protein sequence: CSADPGGIAKNIQYF. The rearrangement uses TRBV20-1 and TRBJ2-4; 8 nucleotides align to TRBD2. Germline assignment: CDR1 DFQATT and CDR2 SNEGSKA (reference sequence). The CDR3 spans 15 residues. The ends lost 5 bases at V and 0 bases at J; junction bases unmatched: 6.

For this clonotype: A read error is possible here, since a much larger clone lies one base away. The rearrangement links TRBV12-3 or TRBV12-4 to TRBJ2-1; D call uncertain. V was clipped by 7 bases and J by 4 bases, with 2 bases between them. The CDR3 loop spans 10 amino acids. This CDR3 reads CASMYNEQFF. The CDR3 DNA follows: TGTGCCAGCATGTACAATGAGCAGTTCTTC.

This clonotype was seen only a few times. The genes are TRBV2 and TRBJ2-2, with D maybe TRBD2 (6 bases). CDR1 is SNHLY, CDR2 FYNNEI, per germline. Trimming removed 6 bases at V and 2 bases at J, with 10 bases between. The length of the CDR3 is 14 residues. The CDR3 loop is CASRAGDNTGELFF. The CDR3 nucleotides are TGTGCCAGCAGAGCGGGCGATAACACCGGGGAGCTGTTTTTT.

The V call is TRBV5-1, the J call TRBJ1-2, with D unresolved. The CDR3 contains 13 residues. From germline, CDR1 is SGHRS and CDR2 YFSETQ. V lost 4 bases and J 4 bases, leaving 11 bases between the germline ends. The CDR3: CASSPDQLYGYTF. CDR3 nucleotides: TGCGCCAGCAGCCCGGACCAGCTCTATGGCTACACCTTC.

This clonotype was found many times. The CDR3: CASSLDANYGYTF. Written as DNA, the CDR3 is TGTGCCAGCAGTTTGGACGCTAACTATGGCTACACCTTC. V and J are TRBV12-3 or TRBV12-4 and TRBJ1-2; no clear D. CDR3 length equals 13 residues. Trimming pared 3 bases from V and 0 bases from J, leaving 5 bases between.